Listed below are T cell receptor beta chains from one sample, sequenced in a study of PD-1 blockade in classical Hodgkin lymphoma. Clones were read by immunoSEQ multiplex PCR, and TCRdb kept only the in-frame ones, dropping some. The table lists 20,000 to 30,000 clones, more than 75% of them singletons. The specimen was peripheral blood mononuclear cells (PBMCs), collected at baseline. The receptors here all came from a human donor with classical Hodgkin lymphoma. The CDR3 runs from the conserved cysteine through the conserved F or W. D genes are given only for firm matches. Clone size, where shown, is once, few, many, or a class for clones that have expanded.

NA TRBJ1-3 NA TRBV7-8 TGTGCCAGCAGCCGATCAGGGGTAGGCTCTGGAAACACCATATATTTT CASSRSGVGSGNTIYF
NA TRBJ1-3 few TRBV5-1 TGCGCCAGCAGCTTGTCGGGAGTCTCTGGAAACACCATATATTTT CASSLSGVSGNTIYF
TRBD1 TRBJ1-3 NA TRBV18 TGTGCCAGCTCGCGTGGACAGGGGGCCGTAGGAAACACCATATATTTT CASSRGQGAVGNTIYF
NA TRBJ2-7 NA TRBV9 TGTGCCAGCAGCGTAGACGGGGATTGGGGCCTCGGGGAGCAGTACTTC CASSVDGDWGLGEQYF
NA TRBJ1-6 NA TRBV27 TGTGCCAGCAGTTTAACTCCCGGCCGGTCTAATTCACCCCTCCACTTT CASSLTPGRSNSPLHF
NA TRBJ1-2 NA TRBV19 TGTGCCAGTAGTATTATCCCCCATAAGCGCACCTTC CASSIIPHKRTF
NA TRBJ1-4 few TRBV4-3 TGCGCCAGCAGCCAAGATTTCCTCGAGGGTGAAAAACTGTTTTTT CASSQDFLEGEKLFF
TRBD1 TRBJ1-3 few TRBV10-1 TGCGCCAGGGGACAGGGACCCCGCTCTGGAAACACCATATATTTT CARGQGPRSGNTIYF
NA TRBJ2-7 once TRBV16 TGTGCCAGCAGCCATCCTCTCCACGGCTCCTACGAGCAGTACTTC CASSHPLHGSYEQYF
TRBD1 TRBJ1-1 NA TRBV5-1 TGCGCCAGCAGCTTAGGACAGGGTGGCACTGAAGCTTTCTTT CASSLGQGGTEAFF
NA TRBJ2-1 NA TRBV5-1 TGCGCCAGCAGCTTGACGGACCGGGACCTCAATGAGCAGTTCTTC CASSLTDRDLNEQFF
TRBD2 TRBJ2-5 NA TRBV7-9 TGTGCCAGCAGCTTAAATAGCGGGGCGCGGGAGACCCAGTACTTC CASSLNSGARETQYF
NA TRBJ1-5 NA TRBV6-5 TGTGCCAGCAGGCGCGGGCCAAATCAGCCCCAGCATTTT CASRRGPNQPQHF
NA TRBJ2-5 NA TRBV11-2 TGTGCCAGCAGCTTAGATGAGACCCAGTACTTC CASSLDETQYF
TRBD1 TRBJ2-7 NA TRBV5-6 TGTGCCAGCAGCTTGGCCGGGACAGGTCGAGTGGAGCAGTACTTC CASSLAGTGRVEQYF
NA TRBJ2-3 NA TRBV7-9 TGTGCCAGCAGCTTAGGACAGATTAACGCAGATACGCAGTATTTT CASSLGQINADTQYF
TRBD2 TRBJ2-5 once TRBV13 TGTGCCAGCAGCTTGGGTAGCGGGGTTCAAGAGACCCAGTACTTC CASSLGSGVQETQYF
TRBD2 TRBJ2-7 NA TRBV7-9 TGTGCCAGCAGCACCGGGACTACCCCCTACGAGCAGTACTTC CASSTGTTPYEQYF
NA TRBJ1-6 NA TRBV5-1 TGCGCCAGCAGCCTGGAGGGCGGTCCCGGTTCTTCACCCCTCCACTTT CASSLEGGPGSSPLHF
NA TRBJ2-2 NA TRBV7-8 TGTGCCAGCAGCTTAGATAGCTGGGGCACCGGGGAGCTGTTTTTT CASSLDSWGTGELFF
NA TRBJ2-7 NA TRBV10-2 TGCGCCAGCAGTGTATTCTCCCGCTCCTACGAGCAGTACTTC CASSVFSRSYEQYF
TRBD2 TRBJ2-1 once TRBV5-1 TGCGCCAGCAGCTTGGCCGGGACTAGCGGGGGGGCCTACAATGAGCAGTTCTTC CASSLAGTSGGAYNEQFF
NA TRBJ1-1 NA TRBV7-9 TGTGCCAGCAGCCCCCATATGGCGGGGGTGGGCACTGAAGCTTTCTTT CASSPHMAGVGTEAFF
NA TRBJ2-5 NA TRBV9 TGTGCCAGCAGCGGAGGGGTAAGCGAAGAGACCCAGTACTTC CASSGGVSEETQYF
NA TRBJ2-2 NA TRBV7-8 TGTGCCAGCAGCCTCGTGGGGGGCACCGGGGAGCTGTTTTTT CASSLVGGTGELFF
TRBD2 TRBJ2-7 NA TRBV6-1 TGTGCCACCCAGCGGGGCGACTCCTACGAGCAGTACTTC CATQRGDSYEQYF
NA TRBJ1-1 few TRBV10-1 TGCGCCAGCACTGATTGGGACCACGAAGCTTTCTTT CASTDWDHEAFF
NA TRBJ2-1 NA TRBV5-1 TGCGCCAGCAGCTTAGGAGGGGACACCTACAATGAGCAGTTCTTC CASSLGGDTYNEQFF
NA TRBJ1-6 NA TRBV19 TGTGCCAGTAGCCTACAGGGCTCCTATAATTCACCCCTCCACTTT CASSLQGSYNSPLHF
NA TRBJ1-5 NA TRBV28 TGTGCCAGCAGCCCTGTGCGCAATCAGCCCCAGCATTTT CASSPVRNQPQHF
NA TRBJ1-6 NA TRBV7-9 TGTGCCAGCAGCCTAGATACCTCGGGGAATTCACCCCTCCACTTT CASSLDTSGNSPLHF
TRBD1 TRBJ2-7 NA TRBV9 TGTGCCAGCAGCGTAGACGGGACAGGGATCTACGAGCAGTACTTC CASSVDGTGIYEQYF
NA TRBJ2-5 NA TRBV5-1 TGCGCCAGCAGCTTGGCCGGTGACCGGGTGGGGGAGACCCAGTACTTC CASSLAGDRVGETQYF
NA TRBJ2-1 NA TRBV7-2 TGTGCCAGCAGAAGTGACAATGAGCAGTTCTTC CASRSDNEQFF
TRBD1 TRBJ2-2 NA TRBV5-1 TGCGCCAGCAGCGTTACAGGGGGCCCTAACACCGGGGAGCTGTTTTTT CASSVTGGPNTGELFF
NA TRBJ1-6 once TRBV30 TGTGCCTGGAAGATGAGCTCCTATAATTCACCCCTCCACTTT CAWKMSSYNSPLHF
TRBD1 TRBJ1-5 NA TRBV11-1 TGTGCCAGCAGCTTAGGACAGGGAAGCAATCAGCCCCAGCATTTT CASSLGQGSNQPQHF
NA TRBJ1-3 NA TRBV6-5 TGTGCCAGCGGTACTGGGGGGGTGAGTGGAAACACCATATATTTT CASGTGGVSGNTIYF
NA TRBJ2-2 NA TRBV7-9 TGTGCCAGAACCCGGAGGGACGGTACCGGGGAGCTGTTTTTT CARTRRDGTGELFF
NA TRBJ2-1 NA TRBV5-1 TGCGCCAGCAGCAAGGGGCTAGCCAATGAGCAGTTCTTC CASSKGLANEQFF
NA TRBJ2-5 NA TRBV5-5 TGTGCCAGCAGCTGGACAGCCTTCTCGGAGACCCAGTACTTC CASSWTAFSETQYF
NA TRBJ2-5 NA TRBV5-4 TGTGCCAGCAAGGGGGGGGACACTTTGACCCAGTACTTC CASKGGDTLTQYF
TRBD1 TRBJ1-5 few TRBV11-2 TGTGCCAGCAGCTTAGTGGGTCTCCGGGACAGGGGGTTTCAGCCCCAGCATTTT CASSLVGLRDRGFQPQHF
NA TRBJ2-1 NA TRBV7-9 TGTGCCAGCAGCCTAGAAGGTAGTTCCTACAATGAGCAGTTCTTC CASSLEGSSYNEQFF
NA TRBJ2-1 NA TRBV18 TGTGCCAGCTCACTGAGATACGGGGCCTACAATGAGCAGTTCTTC CASSLRYGAYNEQFF
NA TRBJ1-3 NA TRBV18 TGTGCCAGCTCACCCGGTTGGACTCCTGGAAACACCATATATTTT CASSPGWTPGNTIYF
NA TRBJ2-1 NA TRBV5-1 TGCGCCAGCAGCTTGGGTCACGGGGATGGCTCCTACAATGAGCAGTTCTTC CASSLGHGDGSYNEQFF
TRBD2 TRBJ2-7 NA TRBV5-1 TGCGCCAGCAGTTCTAGCGGGGAGTACGAGCAGTACTTC CASSSSGEYEQYF
TRBD2 TRBJ2-7 NA TRBV6-6 TGTGCCAGCAGCCAAACCGGGACTAGCACTTGGGAGCAGTACTTC CASSQTGTSTWEQYF
NA TRBJ1-1 NA TRBV6-5 TGTGCCAGCAGCGACCCTGGTAGTGAAGCTTTCTTT CASSDPGSEAFF
NA TRBJ2-2 few TRBV5-1 TGCGCCAGCAGCGTGGGGGGAACCGGGGAGCTGTTTTTT CASSVGGTGELFF
NA TRBJ1-5 NA TRBV5-1 TGCGCCAGCAGCCCGTTGGGCGGGGCCGACAATCAGCCCCAGCATTTT CASSPLGGADNQPQHF
NA TRBJ2-2 NA TRBV5-1 TGCGCCAGCAGCGCGACAGCTAACACCGGGGAGCTGTTTTTT CASSATANTGELFF
TRBD1 TRBJ1-1 NA TRBV25-1 TGTGCCAGTTGGGGGACAGGGGGCGCGACTGAAGCTTTCTTT CASWGTGGATEAFF
TRBD1 TRBJ1-1 once TRBV5-1 TGCGCCAGCAGGGGACAGGCCTCGAACACTGAAGCTTTCTTT CASRGQASNTEAFF
TRBD2 TRBJ2-2 NA TRBV5-1 TGCGCCAGCAGCTTAGGACTAGTGAGCACCGGGGAGCTGTTTTTT CASSLGLVSTGELFF
TRBD1 TRBJ1-2 NA TRBV5-6 TGTGCCAGCAGCCCGACAGGGTTAGGCTACACCTTC CASSPTGLGYTF
NA TRBJ1-2 NA TRBV5-1 TGCGCCAGCAGCTTGGACGGGGTGGGAGGCTACACCTTC CASSLDGVGGYTF
NA TRBJ2-3 NA TRBV27 TGTGCCAGCAGGTCTAGCGTATTCACAGATACGCAGTATTTT CASRSSVFTDTQYF
NA TRBJ2-3 NA TRBV2 TGTGCCAGCAACCCCGCGGACCCGGGTACGCAGTATTTT CASNPADPGTQYF